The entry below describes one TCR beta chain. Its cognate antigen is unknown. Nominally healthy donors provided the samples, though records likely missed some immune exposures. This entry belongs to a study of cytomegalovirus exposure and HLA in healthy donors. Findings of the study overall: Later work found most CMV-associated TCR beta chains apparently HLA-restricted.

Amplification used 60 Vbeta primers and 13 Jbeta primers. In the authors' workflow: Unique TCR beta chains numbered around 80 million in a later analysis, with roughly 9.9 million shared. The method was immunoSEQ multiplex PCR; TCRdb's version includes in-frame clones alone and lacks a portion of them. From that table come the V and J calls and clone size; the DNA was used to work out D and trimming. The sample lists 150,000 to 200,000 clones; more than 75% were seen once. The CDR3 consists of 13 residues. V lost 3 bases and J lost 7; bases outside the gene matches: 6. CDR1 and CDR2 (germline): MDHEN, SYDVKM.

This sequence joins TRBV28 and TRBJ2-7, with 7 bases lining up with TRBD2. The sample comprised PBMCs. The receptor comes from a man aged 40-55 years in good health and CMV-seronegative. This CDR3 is CASSFLDGGEQYF. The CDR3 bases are TGTGCCAGCAGTTTCTTGGACGGGGGGGAGCAGTACTTC.